This TCR beta chain was obtained from a study of blood T cell repertoires in COVID-19 (dated by TCRdb to between 2020 and 2021). Regarding the complete study: Samples from collaborators originated in the United States, Italy and Spain and spanned both the acute and convalescent phases of COVID-19. The material from the prospective study consisted of cDNA or gDNA derived from T cells, B-cell-depleted T cells, or PBMCs. Deeply sampled blood TCRbeta repertoires from subjects exposed to, actively infected with, or recovered from COVID-19 were included in the dataset. The repertoires were made available in a free public database intended to serve as a resource for research on the immune response to SARS-CoV-2. Samples were obtained from the ongoing ImmuneRACE study (first 160 participants) and from 1,254 subjects provided by 6 global collaborators. The sample metadata nearly always contained a de-identified subject ID, COVID-19 status, age in years and sex. Where available, HLA class I and class II types were obtained from metadata supplied by the sample provider rather than from assay-based typing. Points the paper makes about the study in general: How much clinical and demographic metadata was included differed by source and by participant, and the metadata was provided uncurated.

Samples from volunteer blood donors who had recovered from COVID-19 were contributed by a second Seattle source. Each collaborating institution followed its own protocols to collect whole blood in K2EDTA tubes. For TCRbeta analysis, collaborators shipped samples in one of three forms: frozen whole blood, isolated PBMCs, or DNA extracted from either of those sample types. Details on this clone: Its antigen remains undetermined. No base-level quality is on record; no much larger clone is a single base apart.

The immunoSEQ Assay, a bias-controlled multiplex PCR, was used to amplify TCRbeta CDR3 regions from genomic DNA. In the authors' own workflow: The number of nucleated cells in each sample was estimated by amplification of reference gene primers within the assay. To quantify the absolute abundance of each unique TCRbeta CDR3 rearrangement, sequence reads were collapsed and filtered. Productive Simpson clonality was computed per sample as the square root of Simpson's diversity index over productive rearrangements. The immuneACCESS repertoire file appears here via TCRdb, limited to in-frame rearrangements. These files lack a portion of the clones; in checked studies, under half of the deficit traces to unresolved V genes, and the cause of the others is not known. V and J calls and clone size follow that table, whereas D and trimming were derived from the DNA. For this sample there are about 240,000 clones; around 83% appear just once. The ten largest clones take up roughly 2% of the sample.

V is cut by 0 bases and J by 7 bases, and the space between the germline ends is 3 bases. There are 11 amino acids in the CDR3, from cysteine to phenylalanine inclusive. Here the CDR3 DNA is all that survives: 33 bases in frame from base 1. According to the germline V gene, CDR1 reads LGHNT and CDR2 reads FRNRAP. The receptor comes from a man aged 30 to 45 who had recovered from COVID-19. Sequences were obtained from peripheral blood. The sequence links TRBV12-5 to TRBJ2-5; the D gene is unclear. The CDR3 protein: CASGLVRTQYF. The base sequence is TGTGCTAGTGGTTTGGTCAGGACCCAGTACTTC. Reference TRBV12-5 and TRBJ2-5 proteins supply the regions before and after the CDR3; the full variable domain is: DARVTQTPRHKVTEMGQEVTMRCQPILGHNTVFWYRQTMMQGLELLAYFRNRAPLDDSGMPKDRFSAEMPDATLATLKIQPSEPRDSAVYFCASGLVRTQYFGPGTRLLVL.